The 17 T cell receptor beta chains given below trace back to one sample, sequenced in a study of T cell changes during pregnancy in multiple sclerosis. This table comes from immunoSEQ multiplex PCR, and its TCRdb copy is limited to in-frame clones, with some not included. The table lists 70,000 to 80,000 clones, approximately 92% of them singletons. This specimen consisted of peripheral blood, obtained in the first trimester of pregnancy. These receptors originate from a female donor with multiple sclerosis, enrolled in a pregnancy study.

The J gene is TRBJ2-1, the V gene TRBV29-1; 10 positions agree with TRBD2. The J segment lost 0 bases and the V segment lost 6 bases, leaving 14 bases of the junction unmatched. The CDR3 spans 18 residues. Germline CDR1 reads SQVTM; CDR2 reads ANQGSEA. CDR3 region: CSVARTSGGPSSYNEQFF. The DNA for the CDR3 is TGCAGCGTGGCCAGGACTAGCGGAGGCCCAAGCTCCTACAATGAGCAGTTCTTC.

The chain recombines TRBV20-1 with TRBJ1-2; D perhaps matches TRBD1 (5 bases). The CDR3 totals 11 residues. With 5 bases removed from V and 6 bases from J, the gap between germline ends came to 10 bases. Germline V gives CDR1 DFQATT, CDR2 SNEGSKA (reference sequence). CDR3 in amino acids: CSASRGNGYTF. The CDR3 DNA reads as TGCAGTGCTTCCCGGGGGAATGGCTACACCTTC.

The CDR3 protein is CASSAPQGAFF. The DNA of the CDR3 is TGTGCCAGCAGCGCTCCCCAGGGGGCTTTCTTT. The rearrangement joins TRBV9 to TRBJ1-1; maybe TRBD1 (6 bases). Germline CDR1 reads SGDLS; CDR2 reads YYNGEE. Trimming shortened V by 3 bases and J by 11 bases, and 11 bases separated the two germline ends. The CDR3 is 11 amino acids.

V and J are TRBV7-9 and TRBJ2-5; D gene uncertain. The CDR3 spans 13 residues. The V end was cut by 1 base, the J end by 5 bases, with 8 bases between. Germline V gives CDR1 SEHNR, CDR2 FQNEAQ (reference sequence). The CDR3 loop is CASSLGSTETQYF. CDR3 nucleotides: TGTGCCAGCAGCTTAGGGAGCACGGAGACCCAGTACTTC.

The rearrangement joins TRBV4-3 to TRBJ1-2, with a possible D match to TRBD1 (5 bases). CDR3 length: 15 amino acids. V lost 0 bases, J lost 7 bases, and 15 bases lay in between. CDR1 and CDR2 (germline): LGHNA, YSLEER. The DNA of the CDR3 is TGCGCCAGCAGCCAAGAAGGGACTTTACGGGGTGGCTACACCTTC. This gives the protein CASSQEGTLRGGYTF.

This clone was observed a single time. The chain joins TRBV13 to TRBJ2-5; 7 positions match TRBD1. From germline, CDR1 is PRHDT and CDR2 FYEKMQ (reference sequence). This CDR3 has 14 amino acids. V shed 5 bases, J shed 3 bases, and the junction held 6 bases outside the gene matches. The CDR3 region is CASSLGTEEETQYF. The CDR3 DNA reads TGTGCCAGCAGCCTCGGGACAGAGGAAGAGACCCAGTACTTC.

A few counts support this clone. The V call is TRBV19, the J call TRBJ1-6; D is uncertain. Trimming pared 5 bases from V and 1 base from J, leaving 3 bases between. The CDR3 length is 13 residues. In germline, CDR1 is LNHDA, CDR2 SQIVND (reference sequence). CDR3 DNA: TGTGCCAGTAGTCAATCCTATAATTCACCCCTCCACTTT. This codes for CASSQSYNSPLHF.

V is TRBV28 and J is TRBJ2-7; D unresolved. V shed 10 bases and J shed 2 bases, with 9 bases lying between them. The CDR3 has 11 residues. Germline V gene data show CDR1 as MDHEN and CDR2 as SYDVKM. The CDR3 sequence is CATHNTYEQYF. The CDR3 region has the DNA TGTGCCACCCACAATACCTACGAGCAGTACTTC.

This sequence joins TRBV28 and TRBJ2-7; 9 bases match TRBD1. This CDR3 spans 16 amino acids. With V trimmed by 4 bases and J by 3 bases, 10 bases remained unmatched. Germline assignment: CDR1 MDHEN and CDR2 SYDVKM. The DNA of the CDR3 is TGTGCCAGCAGTTCGACGGGGTGGGGACAGGGCTACGAGCAGTACTTC. Its translation: CASSSTGWGQGYEQYF.

The rearrangement links TRBV5-1 to TRBJ2-1, with TRBD2 matching 15 bases. V was pared by 4 bases and J by 0 bases, with 8 bases of the junction left unmatched. Per germline, CDR1 SGHRS and CDR2 YFSETQ. CDR3 size: 19 residues. The CDR3 DNA is TGCGCCAGCAGCGTGGGACTAGCGGGAGGCGGGAGCTCCTACAATGAGCAGTTCTTC. This gives the protein CASSVGLAGGGSSYNEQFF. Looking up the rest from reference TRBV5-1 and TRBJ2-1 gives the full variable domain: KAGVTQTPRYLIKTRGQQVTLSCSPISGHRSVSWYQQTPGQGLQFLFEYFSETQRNKGNFPGRFSGRQFSNSRSEMNVSTLELGDSALYLCASSVGLAGGGSSYNEQFFGPGTRLTVL.

The chain joins TRBV7-3 to TRBJ1-6, with TRBD1 matching 8 bases. Germline assignment: CDR1 SGHTA and CDR2 FQGTGA. CDR3 length equals 13 residues. V trimming: 8 bases; J trimming: 5 bases; junction bases outside the gene matches: 2. The CDR3 loop reads CASGTGDNSPLHF. As DNA, the CDR3 is TGTGCCAGCGGGACAGGCGATAATTCACCCCTCCACTTT.

The chain joins TRBV9 to TRBJ2-3; TRBD2 agrees at 13 bases. Germline-derived CDR1 and CDR2 are SGDLS and YYNGEE. This CDR3 has 18 residues. The V segment lost 3 bases and the J segment 2 bases; nucleotides outside the gene matches: 9. CDR3 nucleotides: TGTGCCAGCAGCGCCGGGACTAGCGGGACTACCACCACAGATACGCAGTATTTT. As protein: CASSAGTSGTTTTDTQYF.

The rearrangement joins TRBV19 to TRBJ2-2, with 7 bases identical to TRBD2. The CDR3 consists of 16 residues. Germline V CDR1 and CDR2: LNHDA, SQIVND (reference sequence). J gave up 4 bases and V 8 bases, and 13 bases lay outside the gene matches. The CDR3 spells CASYSLPGGSTGELFF. CDR3 coding DNA: TGTGCCAGTTACTCCTTACCGGGAGGAAGCACCGGGGAGCTGTTTTTT.

V is TRBV7-2 and J is TRBJ1-1; D is possibly TRBD1 (6 bases). The CDR3 has 16 amino acids. CDR1 is SGHTA and CDR2 is FQGNSA in the germline V gene. Trimming pared 6 bases from V and 3 bases from J, leaving 20 bases between. CDR3 sequence (DNA): TGTGCCAGCAGACGAACCCCGACAGGCATTCACACTGAAGCTTTCTTT. Its translation is CASRRTPTGIHTEAFF.

J is TRBJ1-1 and V is TRBV9, with unresolved D. The V gene lost 4 bases and the J gene lost 5 bases, with 12 bases spanning the gap. Germline CDR1 is SGDLS and CDR2 is YYNGEE. CDR3 length equals 13 residues. This CDR3 is CASSLQEETEAFF. The CDR3 nucleotides are TGTGCCAGCAGCTTACAAGAGGAAACTGAAGCTTTCTTT.

The chain links TRBV11-2 to TRBJ2-3; possible D gene TRBD1, 5 bases. CDR3 size: 14 residues. In germline, CDR1 is SGHAT, CDR2 FQNNGV. Between the trimmed V and J ends, which lost 6 bases and 1 base, there was a span of 11 bases. The CDR3 here is CASRLVGGTDTQYF. The CDR3 coding sequence is TGTGCCAGCAGACTCGTAGGGGGCACAGATACGCAGTATTTT.

The chain uses TRBV5-1 and TRBJ1-1; a weak D match, TRBD1 (6 bases). V gave up 2 bases and J gave up 0 bases, with 11 bases separating them. The CDR3 runs to 15 residues. Germline CDR1 reads SGHRS; CDR2 reads YFSETQ. This CDR3 reads CASSLISGVNTEAFF. CDR3 sequence (DNA): TGCGCCAGCAGCTTAATTTCAGGGGTGAACACTGAAGCTTTCTTT.